These 6 T cell receptor beta chains were sequenced from one sample in a study of T cell responses to AZD1222 COVID-19 vaccine (dated by TCRdb to the early 2020s). The time point label, as the study defines it: baseline before first vaccination. Receptor amplification or capture employed the immunoSEQ multiplex PCR assay. Entries here come from immuneACCESS through TCRdb and include only in-frame sequences with V and J called. Some clones fail to appear in such tables; in the studies checked, an unresolved V gene covers under half of the shortfall, and the cause of the remainder is unknown. Within this sample are 150,000 to 200,000 clones, with around 94% of them counted one time only. Together, the top ten hold roughly 10% of the sample. Sequencing was performed on peripheral blood, taken on day 0 of AZD1222 vaccination. These receptors were taken from an adult in good health.

The genes are TRBV6-6 and TRBJ1-1; D gene unclear. This CDR3 has 15 residues. Looked up from germline, CDR1 is MNHNY and CDR2 is SVGAGI (reference sequence). V lost 1 base and J 2 bases, leaving 11 bases between the germline ends. CDR3: CASSYLRRTNTEAFF. DNA for the CDR3: TGTGCCAGCAGTTACTTACGCAGAACTAACACTGAAGCTTTCTTT.

The chain has TRBV28 and TRBJ1-2; D not resolved. CDR3 length: 14 residues. Germline V gene data show CDR1 as MDHEN and CDR2 as SYDVKM. V dropped 5 bases and J dropped 7 bases, with 17 bases sitting between them. CDR3 loop: CASSPGTRDFGYTF. CDR3 in DNA: TGTGCCAGCAGTCCGGGAACTAGGGATTTTGGCTACACCTTC.

This clone has just a few counts. The rearrangement uses TRBV27 and TRBJ1-2, with D maybe TRBD1 (6 bases). The CDR3 loop spans 15 amino acids. V dropped 5 bases and J dropped 4 bases, with 17 bases sitting between them. Germline CDR1 MNHEY, CDR2 SMNVEV (reference sequence). The CDR3 DNA follows: TGTGCCAGCAGTGGCACCCGGGGGCGCGGCTATGGCTACACCTTC. Protein product: CASSGTRGRGYGYTF.

This clone was counted only a few times. The rearrangement uses TRBV6-5 and TRBJ2-3; D ambiguous. The CDR3 runs 14 residues. Germline CDR1 reads MNHEY; CDR2 reads SVGAGI. Between the trimmed V and J ends, which lost 2 bases and 0 bases, there was a span of 6 bases. CDR3 DNA sequence: TGTGCCAGCAGTTACGATGCAAGCACAGATACGCAGTATTTT. Amino acid sequence: CASSYDASTDTQYF.

The chain employs TRBV5-1 and TRBJ2-4; D is possibly TRBD1 or TRBD2 (5 bases each). CDR1 is SGHRS, CDR2 YFSETQ, per germline. The CDR3 sequence is 12 residues long. Trimming removed 2 bases at V and 11 bases at J, with 11 bases between. The CDR3 DNA is TGCGCCAGCAGCTTAGGTTTGGGACTTCAGTACTTC. Residues: CASSLGLGLQYF.

This clone was recorded only once. CDR3 sequence reads: CASGEDRGRDSEAFF. The CDR3 DNA is TGCGCCAGCGGGGAGGACAGGGGAAGGGACTCTGAAGCTTTCTTT. The chain recombines TRBV23-1 with TRBJ1-1; 9 nucleotides line up with TRBD1. TRBV23-1 is placed among ORFs of uncertain function. V shed 8 bases, J shed 6 bases, and the junction held 13 bases outside the gene matches. CDR3 size: 15 residues.